The 9 T cell receptor beta chains listed next were all sequenced from one sample in a study of cytomegalovirus exposure and HLA in healthy donors. In the PCR, 60 Vbeta and 13 Jbeta primers were used. The repertoire was sequenced with immunoSEQ multiplex PCR; TCRdb's copy has only in-frame clones and lacks some. The profile shows approximately 130,000 clones, about 80% of them singletons. The sequencing input was PBMCs. These receptors all stem from a young man in good health and CMV-seronegative.

This sequence joins TRBV27 and TRBJ2-2, with 10 bases aligning to TRBD1. With V trimmed by 6 bases and J by 6 bases, 13 bases remained unmatched. The length of the CDR3 is 17 residues. Germline V gives CDR1 MNHEY, CDR2 SMNVEV (reference sequence). The CDR3, as DNA: TGTGCCAGCAGACGACTAACCGGGACAGGGGAATCCGGGGAGCTGTTTTTT. Protein sequence: CASRRLTGTGESGELFF.

The V and J genes are TRBV30 and TRBJ1-1, with TRBD1 matching 9 bases. The J segment lost 5 bases and the V segment lost 3 bases, leaving 10 bases of the junction unmatched. The CDR3 loop spans 15 amino acids. Looked up from germline, CDR1 is GTSNPN and CDR2 is SVGIG (reference sequence). The CDR3: CAWSTGTGRSTEAFF. In DNA form, the CDR3 reads TGTGCCTGGAGCACCGGGACAGGGAGATCAACTGAAGCTTTCTTT.

The chain combines TRBV7-8 with TRBJ2-2; a possible D gene is TRBD1 (5 bases). There are 15 residues in the CDR3. V lost 1 base and J lost 3, with 9 bases in between. Germline CDR1 reads SGHVS; CDR2 reads FQNEAQ. CDR3 sequence reads: CASSLEQVDTGELFF. In nucleotides, the CDR3 is TGTGCCAGCAGCTTAGAACAGGTGGACACCGGGGAGCTGTTTTTT.

In DNA form, the CDR3 reads TGTGCCAGCAGCTTGGGTCACAGTGTGACCTACGAGCAGTACTTC. This encodes CASSLGHSVTYEQYF. This rearrangement joins TRBV5-6 to TRBJ2-7, with D uncertain. The CDR3 has 15 residues. Trimming left V 0 bases short and J 2 bases short, with 12 bases between. Germline CDR1 reads SGHDT; CDR2 reads YYEEEE.

CDR3 residues: CAWSPSTYYEQYF. As DNA, the CDR3 is TGTGCCTGGAGCCCTAGCACCTACTACGAGCAGTACTTC. The chain couples TRBV30 to TRBJ2-7; the D gene is possibly TRBD2 (5 bases). V shed 3 bases and J shed 3 bases, with 12 bases lying between them. CDR3 length equals 13 residues. From germline, CDR1 is GTSNPN and CDR2 SVGIG (reference sequence). The full variable domain, with the rest looked up from reference TRBV30 and TRBJ2-7, is SQTIHQWPATLVQPVGSPLSLECTVEGTSNPNLYWYRQAAGRGLQLLFYSVGIGQISSEVPQNLSASRPQDRQFILSSKKLLLSDSGFYLCAWSPSTYYEQYFGPGTRLTVT.

The chain is built from TRBV18 and TRBJ2-4, with D possibly TRBD2 on 6 matching bases. CDR1 and CDR2 (germline): KGHSH, LQKENI. V was trimmed by 6 bases and J by 8 bases, leaving 8 bases between them. This CDR3 contains 11 residues. Here the CDR3 DNA reads TGTGCCAGCTCGACGGGGGACATTCAGTACTTC. This codes for CASSTGDIQYF.

The V gene is TRBV6-5, the J gene TRBJ1-5; D possibly corresponds to TRBD1 (5 bases). The V end lost 8 bases, the J end lost 7 bases, and 12 bases lay between the germline ends. CDR1 and CDR2 from the germline V gene are MNHEY and SVGAGI. The CDR3 runs 12 residues. DNA for the CDR3: TGTGCCAGCTCAGGGCTAGGGCAGCCCCAGCATTTT. Translation: CASSGLGQPQHF.

This chain uses TRBV5-8 with TRBJ2-7; tentative D call: TRBD2 (6 bases). Germline CDR1 and CDR2: SGHTS and YDEGEE. This CDR3 comprises 14 residues. V lost 4 bases, J lost 2 bases, and 13 bases lay in between. The CDR3 region is CASSRDFLTYEQYF. The CDR3 region has the DNA TGTGCCAGCAGCCGGGACTTCCTTACCTACGAGCAGTACTTC.

J is TRBJ2-7 and V is TRBV7-9; 8 bases match TRBD1. Per the germline V gene, CDR1 is SEHNR and CDR2 is FQNEAQ (reference sequence). This CDR3 is built from 14 residues. V shed 5 bases, J shed 9 bases, and the junction held 12 bases outside the gene matches. CDR3 DNA sequence: TGTGCCAGCAGCCGAACCGGGACAGGCTTTGTGCAGTACTTC. This encodes CASSRTGTGFVQYF.